The following is a T cell receptor beta chain sequence with its context. The CDR3 has 12 residues. V dropped 5 bases and J dropped 2 bases, with 6 bases sitting between them. Per germline, CDR1 LGHDT and CDR2 YNNKEL (reference sequence). The data belong to a study of blood T cell repertoires in COVID-19. Study summary: COVID-19 samples, acute and convalescent, were from the United States, Italy and Spain. PBMCs, B-cell-depleted T cells, or T cells provided the cDNA or gDNA that made up the material.

Enrollment of patients from Seattle took place during active infection, with longitudinal follow-up. In the original processing: It was from reference gene primer amplification that nucleated cell counts were estimated. Some clones are missing from TCRdb's copy, which holds only in-frame ones; the method was immunoSEQ multiplex PCR. For V, J and clone size, that table is used; D and trimming come from the DNA. The sample lists approximately 300,000 clones; roughly 89% were seen once. This sequence joins TRBV3-1 (or the pseudogene TRBV3-2) and TRBJ2-5; perhaps TRBD2 as D (5 bases). This receptor was obtained from a woman aged 40 to 50 with COVID-19, enrolled during active disease. Sequenced material: peripheral blood. The CDR3 spells CASSIAQETQYF. Here the CDR3 DNA reads TGTGCCAGCAGCATAGCGCAAGAGACCCAGTACTTC.